What follows describes a single T cell receptor beta chain. This clone was seen more than once but under ten times. Which antigen it targets is not known. Base qualities are missing; no much larger clone stands one base away. The sample originates from a study of cytomegalovirus exposure and HLA in healthy donors (dated by TCRdb to the late 2010s). About the study as a whole: In an earlier analysis of about 560 of the donors, less than 350 Gb of sequence data and approximately 120 million unique TCR beta sequences from roughly 180 million T cells were reported. Approximately 300 gigabases of sequencing data and tens of millions of unique TCR sequences were included in an early release covering 550 to 800 HLA-typed donors. The genetic ancestry cluster associated with self-reported Caucasian donors included 81% of the roughly 400 genotyped donors. The study was designed to test whether signatures of past pathogen exposure could be identified by cataloging public T cell receptors. The study profiled the T cell repertoires of approximately 700 subjects by immunosequencing and related them to cytomegalovirus serostatus. Besides the first cohort of approximately 670 subjects, a separate validation cohort made up of 95 to 150 different subjects was used. To predict cytomegalovirus infection status, the study brought together high-throughput TCR immunosequencing, statistical association of individual TCRs with disease status, and machine learning. A later analysis re-examined previously published TCR beta repertoires from just over 650 donors and added high-resolution HLA genotyping to investigate patterns of TCR occurrence. In the later analysis, no new phenotypic data were used to find candidate immune exposures; instead, reliance was placed on TCR beta sequences and their occurrence across donors. In an earlier analysis of around 540 of the donors, high-throughput TCR beta sequencing was used to judge whether each TCR beta V gene segment behaved as functional or pseudogenic. Alongside the repertoire data, information on donor age, sex, ethnicity and CMV serostatus was compiled. In a later genetic analysis, genome-wide SNP genotypes for about 60% of the 666 donors were used, and that subset was treated as a discovery cohort. All discovery cohort repertoires had been generated using a single sequencing platform. Both class I and class II loci were covered by HLA typing, at four-digit resolution. Typing coverage differed by locus: A, B, C, DRB1 and DQB1 were typed in about 629-640 donors, DQA1 in roughly 510, DPA1 in approximately 600, and DPB1 in roughly 450. Four to six DR-DQ haplotypes were handled as single units for association and clustering, since linkage in the cohort was strong. Among roughly 370 genotyped donors of the cohort, an average of 235,054 unique TCR beta nucleotide sequences were sequenced per donor, roughly 18% of them non-productive. General findings and caveats noted by the study authors: Sequencing depth was assumed to be roughly uniform across donors in the presence/absence analyses, though that assumption may not hold. For the cohort, immune exposure information was limited to CMV serostatus. A later analysis found that HLA-associated TCR beta chains were more clonally expanded and had lower generation probabilities than equally common non-associated chains. Because counts were too low, seventeen rarely observed V segments, including chromosome 9 orphons, were excluded from the earlier analysis of around 590 of the donors. Because HLA typing was unavailable for some donors at each locus, only the typed subset was used in association tests. At a false discovery rate of 0.05, a later analysis linked under 20,000 TCR beta sequences to specific HLA alleles. According to a later analysis, parvovirus B19, influenza, CMV and Epstein-Barr virus appeared linked to several top co-occurrence clusters. In both the original and validation cohorts, the classifier was reported to diagnose cytomegalovirus status with high specificity and sensitivity. A total of roughly 160 TCR beta chains were listed by the study as associated with cytomegalovirus. In a later genetic analysis, a missense DCLRE1C variant was associated with V-gene and J-gene trimming of TCR beta chains, and the association was replicated in an independent cohort. A later genetic analysis reported fewer N-insertions in productive TCRs among donors in an Asian-associated ancestry cluster than the approximately 700-donor mean. According to a later analysis, most CMV-associated TCR beta chains appeared to be HLA-restricted, and the HLA associations seemed to be driven largely by CMV exposure. A few of the identified cytomegalovirus-associated TCR beta chains were confirmed in vitro to be specific for cytomegalovirus antigens. In an earlier analysis of fewer than 700 of the donors, most TCR beta V segments appeared in productive rearrangements about 87% or about 30% of the time, broadly matching IMGT annotations. Correlated functional status among segregating V segments might be attributable to linkage disequilibrium, but an unknown experimental factor could not be ruled out. A further reported finding was that TCR beta sequences accurately predicted the HLA-A and HLA-B alleles for most subjects in the first cohort. Across donors, most TCR sequences were observed very rarely, whereas some public TCRs were present in many individuals. A cluster of highly shared sequence variants was judged likely to represent a technical artifact of the sequencing pipeline. The 87-base-pair reads could not distinguish some IMGT-functional V segments, including TRBV6-2 and TRBV6-3, so those segments were excluded. In a later analysis, the rate of TCR association differed among HLA loci, with DRB1 alleles having the most associated TCRs and HLA-C alleles having the fewest. The cohort was sequenced for TCR beta chains only, and without alpha or paired-chain data the features that could be detected were limited. When HLA alleles, especially DR and DQ, strongly co-occurred, TCR associations were difficult to assign to individual alleles. According to the authors, the approach could potentially be generalized to other disease states and immunological phenotypes.

At the junction V is shortened by 4 bases and J by 7 bases; bases outside the gene matches: 13. The CDR3 runs 15 amino acids, cysteine and phenylalanine included. Here the CDR3 DNA is all that survives: 45 bases in frame from base 1. CDR1 is given as SGHRS and CDR2 as YFSETQ, both from the germline V gene. The cohort consisted of 666 healthy bone marrow donors. At the time of sampling, every cohort member was nominally healthy, though immune exposures that went unrecorded were likely present. The donor was CMV seronegative and belonged to the group of 350 or so seronegative cohort members. Every donor gave a peripheral blood sample, and the peripheral blood mononuclear cells from that sample were used for TCR beta sequencing. The Qiagen DNeasy Blood Extraction Kit was used to extract genomic DNA from the blood cell samples. The library relied on the immunoSEQ multiplex PCR assay. For the multiplex PCR, a mixture combining 60 forward primers for TCR Vbeta segments and 13 reverse primers for TCR Jbeta segments was used. A multiplex PCR assay on genomic DNA amplified the CDR3 region of rearranged TCR beta genes. The amplified TCR beta libraries were sequenced on the Illumina HiSeq System as 87-base-pair reads. Per the authors' processing: A later analysis counted some 74 million unique TCR beta chains across the 666 repertoires, and some 12 million of these chains were shared by at least two donors. Raw reads were error-corrected and collapsed into unique sequences by a nearest-neighbor algorithm in which closely related sequences were merged to remove PCR and sequencing errors. CDR3 sequences were aligned to IMGT reference sequences to assign V, D and J gene segments. Each retained sequence needed at least a six-nucleotide match to both a V gene segment and a J gene segment. A rearrangement counted as productive if the CDR3 had no stop codons and remained in frame with V and J, and every other rearrangement counted as non-productive. Following IMGT convention, CDR3 was defined as the stretch from the second conserved V-encoded cysteine to the conserved J-encoded phenylalanine. The earlier analysis of a few hundred of the donors excluded any sequence lacking an unambiguous match to a single V gene segment. An earlier analysis of over 450 of the donors classified V segments as functional when productive rearrangements were above 56.7% and as segregating when the standard deviation between donors was above 5%. To diagnose cytomegalovirus status from the catalog of TCR beta chain sequences, a statistical classification framework was built. A later analysis assigned V and J genes by comparing TCR nucleotide sequences with IMGT/GENE-DB human TR gene sequences. A later analysis assigned CDR3 sequences and most-parsimonious VDJ recombination scenarios with the TCRdist pipeline. In a later analysis, each TCR beta chain was defined by its CDR3 amino acid sequence together with its V-gene family, and reads without a unique V-gene family were excluded. In a later analysis, several hundred highly shared, low-generation-probability nucleotide sequences were removed to address suspected cross-contamination and a sequencing artifact. In a later analysis, a clonal expansion index for each public chain was calculated from normalized within-repertoire ranks of inferred template counts. In a later analysis, generation probabilities were computed using a VDJ recombination model fitted to out-of-frame rearrangements, and the results were checked against IGoR. In a later analysis, TCR-TCR, TCR-HLA and TCR-CMV co-occurrence was scored with hypergeometric tests, and a repertoire-size bias correction was applied to TCR pairs. In a later analysis, false discovery rates were estimated by permuting HLA or CMV assignments 20 times. In a later analysis, co-occurring TCRs were grouped using DBSCAN, with TCRdist sequence similarity added in when clustering inside HLA-allele-positive subsets. Repertoires with fewer than 30,000 or more than 120,000 public chains were left out of co-occurrence clustering, as were a few repertoires with anomalous nucleotide sharing. Held by TCRdb, this immuneACCESS table contains in-frame sequences only and omits some clones. Under half of the omission traces to an unresolved V gene where checked; the cause of the rest is unknown. V, J and clone size reflect that table, while D and trimming were determined from the DNA. A total of around 130,000 clones appear in this sample, roughly 8.3% of them only once. The top ten constitute 5.5% of the sample.

Sequencing used PBMCs. The chain is assembled from TRBV5-1 and TRBJ2-5; 7 central nucleotides agree with TRBD1. The source of this sequence is a man in his forties or fifties in good health and CMV-seronegative. This receptor carries the CDR3 CASSASQGNVGTQYF. The DNA sequence is TGCGCCAGCAGCGCGTCACAGGGGAATGTTGGGACCCAGTACTTC.